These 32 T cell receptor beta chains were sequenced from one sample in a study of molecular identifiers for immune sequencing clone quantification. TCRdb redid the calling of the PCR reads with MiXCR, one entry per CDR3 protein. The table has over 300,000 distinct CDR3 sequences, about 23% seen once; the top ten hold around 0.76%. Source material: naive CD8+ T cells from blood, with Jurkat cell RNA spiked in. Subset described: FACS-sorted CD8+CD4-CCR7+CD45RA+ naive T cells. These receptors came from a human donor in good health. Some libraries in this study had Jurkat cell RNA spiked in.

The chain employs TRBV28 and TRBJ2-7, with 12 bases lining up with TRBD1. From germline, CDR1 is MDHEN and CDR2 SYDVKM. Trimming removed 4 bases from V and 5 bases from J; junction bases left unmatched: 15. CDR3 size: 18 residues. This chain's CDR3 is CASSSPPRSGQGADEQYF. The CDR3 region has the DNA TGTGCCAGCAGTTCCCCGCCCCGGTCGGGACAGGGGGCCGACGAGCAGTACTTC.

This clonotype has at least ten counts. CDR3: CASSLGGGEGQPQHF. In DNA form, the CDR3 reads TGTGCCAGCAGCTTAGGAGGGGGCGAAGGTCAGCCCCAGCATTTT. The chain recombines TRBV7-9 with TRBJ1-5; 7 bases align to TRBD1. Germline-derived CDR1 and CDR2 are SEHNR and FQNEAQ (reference sequence). Trimming cost V 1 base and J 6 bases; bases outside gene matches: 6. CDR3 length: 15 residues.

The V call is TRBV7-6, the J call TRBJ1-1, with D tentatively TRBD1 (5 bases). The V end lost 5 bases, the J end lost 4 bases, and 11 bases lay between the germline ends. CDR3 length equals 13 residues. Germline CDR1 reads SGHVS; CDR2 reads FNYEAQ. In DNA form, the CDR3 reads TGTGCCAGCAGCCCCAGGGAGTCCACTGAAGCTTTCTTT. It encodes CASSPRESTEAFF.

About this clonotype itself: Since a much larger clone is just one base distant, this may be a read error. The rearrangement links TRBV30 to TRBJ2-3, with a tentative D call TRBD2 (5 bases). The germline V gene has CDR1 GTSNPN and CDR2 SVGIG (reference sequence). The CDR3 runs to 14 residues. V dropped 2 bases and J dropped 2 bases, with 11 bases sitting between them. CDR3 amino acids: CAWSTRTLTDTQYF. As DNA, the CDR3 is TGTGCCTGGAGTACTCGGACTCTCACAGATACGCAGTATTTT.

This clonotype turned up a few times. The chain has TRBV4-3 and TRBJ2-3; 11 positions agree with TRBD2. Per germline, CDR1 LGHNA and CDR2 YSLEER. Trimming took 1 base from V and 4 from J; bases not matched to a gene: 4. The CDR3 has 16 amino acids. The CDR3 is CASSQASGGSADTQYF. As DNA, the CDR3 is TGCGCCAGCAGCCAAGCTAGCGGGGGGTCCGCAGATACGCAGTATTTT.

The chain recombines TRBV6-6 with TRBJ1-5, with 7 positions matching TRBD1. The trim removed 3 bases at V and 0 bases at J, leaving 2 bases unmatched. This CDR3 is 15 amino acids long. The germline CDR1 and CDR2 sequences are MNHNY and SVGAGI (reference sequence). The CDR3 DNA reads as TGTGCCAGCAGTTATCCAGGGGGTAGCAATCAGCCCCAGCATTTT. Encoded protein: CASSYPGGSNQPQHF.

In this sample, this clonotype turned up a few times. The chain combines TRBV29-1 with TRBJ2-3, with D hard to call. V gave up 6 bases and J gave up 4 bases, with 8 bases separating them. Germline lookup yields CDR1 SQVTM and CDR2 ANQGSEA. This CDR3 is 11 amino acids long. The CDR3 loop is CSVVCPDTQYF. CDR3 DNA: TGCAGCGTGGTTTGCCCAGATACGCAGTATTTT.

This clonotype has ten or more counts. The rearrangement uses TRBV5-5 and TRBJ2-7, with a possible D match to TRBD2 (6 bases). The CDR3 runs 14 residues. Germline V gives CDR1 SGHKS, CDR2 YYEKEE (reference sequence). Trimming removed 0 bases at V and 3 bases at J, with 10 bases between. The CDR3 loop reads CASSLGGADYEQYF. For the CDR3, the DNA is TGTGCCAGCAGCTTGGGCGGGGCCGACTACGAGCAGTACTTC.

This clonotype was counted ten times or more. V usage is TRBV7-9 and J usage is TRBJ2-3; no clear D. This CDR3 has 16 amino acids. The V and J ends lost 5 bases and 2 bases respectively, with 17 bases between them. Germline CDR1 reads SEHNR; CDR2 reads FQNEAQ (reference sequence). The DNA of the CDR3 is TGTGCCAGCAGCATTATACTGGGCAGCGACACAGATACGCAGTATTTT. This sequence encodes CASSIILGSDTDTQYF.

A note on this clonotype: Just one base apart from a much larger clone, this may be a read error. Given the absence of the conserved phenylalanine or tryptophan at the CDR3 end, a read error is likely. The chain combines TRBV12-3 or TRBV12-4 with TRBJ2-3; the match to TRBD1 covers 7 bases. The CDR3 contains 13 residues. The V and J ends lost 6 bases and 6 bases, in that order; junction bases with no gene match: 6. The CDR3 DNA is TGTGCCAGCAGCGTAGGGGGCCGGGATACGCAGTATTCT. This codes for CASSVGGRDTQYS.

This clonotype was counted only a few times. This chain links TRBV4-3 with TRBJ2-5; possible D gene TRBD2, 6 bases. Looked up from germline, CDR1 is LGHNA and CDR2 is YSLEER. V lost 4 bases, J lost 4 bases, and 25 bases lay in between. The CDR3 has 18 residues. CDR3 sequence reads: CASSLNRRLGASGETQYF. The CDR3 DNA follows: TGCGCCAGCAGCCTTAATCGCAGACTAGGGGCGTCTGGAGAGACCCAGTACTTC.

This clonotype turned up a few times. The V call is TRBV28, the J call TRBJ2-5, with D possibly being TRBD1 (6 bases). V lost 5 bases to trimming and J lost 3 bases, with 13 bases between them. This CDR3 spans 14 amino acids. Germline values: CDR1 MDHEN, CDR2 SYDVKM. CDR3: CASSLTGIEETQYF. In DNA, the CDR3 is TGTGCCAGCAGTCTTACAGGGATCGAAGAGACCCAGTACTTC.

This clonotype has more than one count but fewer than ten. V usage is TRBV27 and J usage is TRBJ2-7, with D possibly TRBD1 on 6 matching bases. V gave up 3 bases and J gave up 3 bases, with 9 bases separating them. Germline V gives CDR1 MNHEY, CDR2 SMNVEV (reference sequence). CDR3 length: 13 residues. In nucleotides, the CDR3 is TGTGCCAGCAGTTTTGGACAGATCTACGAGCAGTACTTC. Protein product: CASSFGQIYEQYF.

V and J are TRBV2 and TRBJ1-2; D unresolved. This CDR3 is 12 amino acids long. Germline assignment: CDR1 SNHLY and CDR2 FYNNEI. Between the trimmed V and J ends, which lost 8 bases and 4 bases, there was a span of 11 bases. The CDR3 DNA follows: TGTGCCAGCGGAGCAGAAACCTATGGCTACACCTTC. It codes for CASGAETYGYTF.

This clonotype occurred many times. CDR3 nucleotide sequence: TGTGCCATCAGTCGGGGGTCGACTGAAGCTTTCTTT. Translating it yields CAISRGSTEAFF. V is TRBV10-3 and J is TRBJ1-1, with a weak D call TRBD1 (5 bases). Germline assignment: CDR1 ENHRY and CDR2 SYGVKD. V lost 5 bases and J 5 bases, leaving 9 bases between the germline ends. This CDR3 has 12 amino acids.

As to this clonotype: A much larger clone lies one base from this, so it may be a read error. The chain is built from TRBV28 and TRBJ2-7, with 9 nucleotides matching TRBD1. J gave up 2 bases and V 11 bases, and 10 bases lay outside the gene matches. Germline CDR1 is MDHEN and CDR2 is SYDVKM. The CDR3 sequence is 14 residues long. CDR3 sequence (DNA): TGTGCCCCCTCCTTGGGACAGGGCCCCTACGAGCAGTACTTC. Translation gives CAPSLGQGPYEQYF.

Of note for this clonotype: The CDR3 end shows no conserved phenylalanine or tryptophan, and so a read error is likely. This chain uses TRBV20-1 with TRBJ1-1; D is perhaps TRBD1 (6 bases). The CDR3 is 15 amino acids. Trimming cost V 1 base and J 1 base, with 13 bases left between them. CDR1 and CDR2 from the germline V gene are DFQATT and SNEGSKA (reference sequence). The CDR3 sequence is CSARGFKQGNTEAFL. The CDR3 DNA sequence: TGCAGTGCTAGAGGTTTTAAACAGGGGAACACTGAAGCTTTCCTT.

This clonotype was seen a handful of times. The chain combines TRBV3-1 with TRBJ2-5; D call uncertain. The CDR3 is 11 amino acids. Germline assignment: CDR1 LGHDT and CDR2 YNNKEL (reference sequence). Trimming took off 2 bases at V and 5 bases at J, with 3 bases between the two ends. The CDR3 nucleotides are TGTGCCAGCAGCCAACTCGAGACCCAGTACTTC. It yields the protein CASSQLETQYF.

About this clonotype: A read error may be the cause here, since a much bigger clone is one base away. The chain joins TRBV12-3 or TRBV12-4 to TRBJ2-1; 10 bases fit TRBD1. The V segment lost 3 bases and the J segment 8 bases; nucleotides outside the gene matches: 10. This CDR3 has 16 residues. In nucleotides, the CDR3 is TGTGCCAGCAGTTTCTTGAGACAGGGGGCGTACGATGAGCAGTTCTTC. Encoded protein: CASSFLRQGAYDEQFF.

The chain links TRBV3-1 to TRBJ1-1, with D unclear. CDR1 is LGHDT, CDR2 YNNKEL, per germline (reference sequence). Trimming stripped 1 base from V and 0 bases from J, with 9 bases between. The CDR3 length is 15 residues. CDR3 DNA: TGTGCCAGCAGCCAAGGCGTGTATTTGAACACTGAAGCTTTCTTT. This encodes CASSQGVYLNTEAFF.

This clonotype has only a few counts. DNA for the CDR3: TGTGCCAGCAGTGCGGGGGATCAGCCCCAGCATTTT. Encoded protein: CASSAGDQPQHF. V usage is TRBV12-3 or TRBV12-4 and J usage is TRBJ1-5, with D perhaps matching TRBD1 (5 bases). Deletions cut 5 bases from V and 5 bases from J, with 7 bases between. This CDR3 contains 12 residues.

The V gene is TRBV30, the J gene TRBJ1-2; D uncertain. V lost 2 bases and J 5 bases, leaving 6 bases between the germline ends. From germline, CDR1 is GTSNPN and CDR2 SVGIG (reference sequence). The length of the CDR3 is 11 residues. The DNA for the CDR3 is TGTGCCTGGAGTCCCACTTATGGCTACACCTTC. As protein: CAWSPTYGYTF.

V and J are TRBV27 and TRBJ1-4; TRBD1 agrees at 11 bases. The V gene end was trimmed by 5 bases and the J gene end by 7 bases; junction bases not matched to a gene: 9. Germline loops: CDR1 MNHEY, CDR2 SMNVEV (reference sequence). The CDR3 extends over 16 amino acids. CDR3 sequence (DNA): TGTGCCAGCAGTCCGTGGACAGGGGGCGCTTTTGAAAAACTGTTTTTT. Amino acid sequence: CASSPWTGGAFEKLFF.

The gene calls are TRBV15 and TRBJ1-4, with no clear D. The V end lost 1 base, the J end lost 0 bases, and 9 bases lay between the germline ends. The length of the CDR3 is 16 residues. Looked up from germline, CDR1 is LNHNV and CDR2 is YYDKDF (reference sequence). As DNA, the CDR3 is TGTGCCACCAGCAGAGGATATGATGCAACTAATGAAAAACTGTTTTTT. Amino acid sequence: CATSRGYDATNEKLFF.

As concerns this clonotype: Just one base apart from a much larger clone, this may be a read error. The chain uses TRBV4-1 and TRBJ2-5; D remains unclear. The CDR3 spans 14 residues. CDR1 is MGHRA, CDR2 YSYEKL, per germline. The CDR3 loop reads CARSQVAGQETQYF. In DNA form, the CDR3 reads TGCGCCCGCAGCCAAGTGGCAGGCCAAGAGACCCAGTACTTC.

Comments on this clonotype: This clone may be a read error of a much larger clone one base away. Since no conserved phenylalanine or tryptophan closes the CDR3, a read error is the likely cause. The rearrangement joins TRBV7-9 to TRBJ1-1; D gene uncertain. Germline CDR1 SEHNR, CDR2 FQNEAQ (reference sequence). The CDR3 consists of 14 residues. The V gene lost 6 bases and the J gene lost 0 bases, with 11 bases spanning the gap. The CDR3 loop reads CASSPRVLNTEAFI. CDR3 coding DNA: TGTGCCAGCAGTCCTAGGGTCCTGAACACTGAAGCTTTCATT.

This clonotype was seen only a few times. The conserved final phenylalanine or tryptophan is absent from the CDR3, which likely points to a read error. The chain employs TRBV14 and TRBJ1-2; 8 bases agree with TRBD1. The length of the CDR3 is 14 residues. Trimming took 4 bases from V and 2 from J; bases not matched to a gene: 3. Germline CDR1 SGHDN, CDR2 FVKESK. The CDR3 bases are TGTGCCAGCAGCCCGTGGGACAGGAACTATGGCTACACCATC. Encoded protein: CASSPWDRNYGYTI.

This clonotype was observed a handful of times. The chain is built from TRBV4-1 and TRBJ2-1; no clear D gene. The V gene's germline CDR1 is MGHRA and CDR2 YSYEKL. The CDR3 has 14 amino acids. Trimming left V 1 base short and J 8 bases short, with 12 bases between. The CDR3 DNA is TGCGCCAGCAGCCAAGCTGGCCCGTGGGATGAGCAGTTCTTC. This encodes CASSQAGPWDEQFF.

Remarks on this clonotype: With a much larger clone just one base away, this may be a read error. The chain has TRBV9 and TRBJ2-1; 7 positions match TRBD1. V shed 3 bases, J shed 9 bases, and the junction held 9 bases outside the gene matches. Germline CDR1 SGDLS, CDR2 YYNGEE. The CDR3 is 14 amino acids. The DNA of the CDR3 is TGTGCCAGCAGCGAAGGGGGCGTTTCCATTGAGCAGTTCTTC. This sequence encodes CASSEGGVSIEQFF.

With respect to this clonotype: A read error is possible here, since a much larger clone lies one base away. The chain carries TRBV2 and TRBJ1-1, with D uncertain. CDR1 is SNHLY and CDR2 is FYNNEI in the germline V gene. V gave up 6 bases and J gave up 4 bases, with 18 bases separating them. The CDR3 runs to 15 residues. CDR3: CASRTHPIPGTEAFF. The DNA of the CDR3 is TGTGCCAGCAGAACACACCCGATCCCGGGCACTGAAGCTTTCTTT.

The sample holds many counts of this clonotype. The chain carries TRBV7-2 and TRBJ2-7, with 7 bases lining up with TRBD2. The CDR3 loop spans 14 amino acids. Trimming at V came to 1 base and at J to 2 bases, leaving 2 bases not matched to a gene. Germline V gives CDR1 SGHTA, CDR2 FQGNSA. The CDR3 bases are TGTGCCAGCAGCTTAGATGCGGGGGCCTACGAGCAGTACTTC. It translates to CASSLDAGAYEQYF.

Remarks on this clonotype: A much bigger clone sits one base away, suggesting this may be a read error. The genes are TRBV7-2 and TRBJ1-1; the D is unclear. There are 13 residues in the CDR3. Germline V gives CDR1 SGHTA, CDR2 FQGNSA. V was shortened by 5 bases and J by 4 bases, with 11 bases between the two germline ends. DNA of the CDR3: TGTGCCAGCAGCGTGGGGATTAGCACTGAAGCTTTCTTT. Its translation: CASSVGISTEAFF.